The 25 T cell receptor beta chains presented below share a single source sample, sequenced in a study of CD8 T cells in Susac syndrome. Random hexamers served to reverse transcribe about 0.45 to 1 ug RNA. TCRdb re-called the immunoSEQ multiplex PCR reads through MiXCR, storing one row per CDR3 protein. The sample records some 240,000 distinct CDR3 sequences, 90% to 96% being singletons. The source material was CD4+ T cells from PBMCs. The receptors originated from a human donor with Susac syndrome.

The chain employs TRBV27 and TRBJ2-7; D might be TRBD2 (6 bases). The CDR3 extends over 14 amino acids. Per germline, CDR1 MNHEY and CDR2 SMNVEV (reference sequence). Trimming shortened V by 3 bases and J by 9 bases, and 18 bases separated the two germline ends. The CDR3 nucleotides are TGTGCCAGCAGTTTCCGGGACTCCCGCGGACGGCAGTACTTC. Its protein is CASSFRDSRGRQYF.

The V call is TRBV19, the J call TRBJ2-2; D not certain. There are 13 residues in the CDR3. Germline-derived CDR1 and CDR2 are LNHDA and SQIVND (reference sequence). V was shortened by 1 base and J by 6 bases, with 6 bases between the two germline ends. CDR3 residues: CASSIAHPGELFF. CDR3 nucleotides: TGTGCCAGTAGTATAGCGCATCCCGGGGAGCTGTTTTTT.

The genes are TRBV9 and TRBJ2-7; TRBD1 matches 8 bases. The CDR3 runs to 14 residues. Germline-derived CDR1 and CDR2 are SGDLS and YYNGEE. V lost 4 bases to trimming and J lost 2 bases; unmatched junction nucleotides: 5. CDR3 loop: CASSFGQGPYEQYF. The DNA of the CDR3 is TGTGCCAGCAGCTTTGGACAGGGACCCTACGAGCAGTACTTC.

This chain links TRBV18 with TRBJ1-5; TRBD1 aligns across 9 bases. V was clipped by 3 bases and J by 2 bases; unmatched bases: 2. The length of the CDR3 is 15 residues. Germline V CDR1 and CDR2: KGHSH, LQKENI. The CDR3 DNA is TGTGCCAGCTCACCGGGACAGGGTGGCAATCAGCCCCAGCATTTT. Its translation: CASSPGQGGNQPQHF.

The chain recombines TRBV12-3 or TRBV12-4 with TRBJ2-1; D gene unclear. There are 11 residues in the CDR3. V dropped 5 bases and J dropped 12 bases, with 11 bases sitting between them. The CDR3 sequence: CASSILPGQFF. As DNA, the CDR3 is TGTGCCAGCAGTATCCTCCCTGGGCAGTTCTTC.

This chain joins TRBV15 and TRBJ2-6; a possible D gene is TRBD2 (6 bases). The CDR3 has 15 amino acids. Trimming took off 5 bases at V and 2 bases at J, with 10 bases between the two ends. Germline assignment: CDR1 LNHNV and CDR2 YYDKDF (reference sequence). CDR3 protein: CATSPGGTGANVLTF. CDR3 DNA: TGTGCCACCAGCCCTGGCGGGACTGGGGCCAACGTCCTGACTTTC. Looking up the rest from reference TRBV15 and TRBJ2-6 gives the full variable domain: DAMVIQNPRYQVTQFGKPVTLSCSQTLNHNVMYWYQQKSSQAPKLLFHYYDKDFNNEADTPDNFQSRRPNTSFCFLDIRSPGLGDTAMYLCATSPGGTGANVLTFGAGSRLTVL.

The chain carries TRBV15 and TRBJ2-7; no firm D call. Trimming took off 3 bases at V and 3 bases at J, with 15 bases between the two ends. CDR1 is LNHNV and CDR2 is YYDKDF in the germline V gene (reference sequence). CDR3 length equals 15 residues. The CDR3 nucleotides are TGTGCCACCAGCAGTGTCCCGGGCATAGGCTACGAGCAGTACTTC. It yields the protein CATSSVPGIGYEQYF.

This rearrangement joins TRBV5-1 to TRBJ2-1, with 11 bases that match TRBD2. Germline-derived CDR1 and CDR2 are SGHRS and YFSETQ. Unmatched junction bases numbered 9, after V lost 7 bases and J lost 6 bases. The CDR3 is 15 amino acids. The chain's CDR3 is CASGLAGGQRNEQFF. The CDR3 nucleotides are TGCGCCAGCGGATTAGCGGGAGGGCAGCGCAATGAGCAGTTCTTC.

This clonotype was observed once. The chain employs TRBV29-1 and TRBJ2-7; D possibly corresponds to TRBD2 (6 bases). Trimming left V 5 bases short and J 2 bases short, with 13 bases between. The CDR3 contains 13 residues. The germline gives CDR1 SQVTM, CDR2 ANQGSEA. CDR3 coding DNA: TGCAGCGTTAGGACTATATCTGCCTACGAGCAGTACTTC. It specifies CSVRTISAYEQYF.

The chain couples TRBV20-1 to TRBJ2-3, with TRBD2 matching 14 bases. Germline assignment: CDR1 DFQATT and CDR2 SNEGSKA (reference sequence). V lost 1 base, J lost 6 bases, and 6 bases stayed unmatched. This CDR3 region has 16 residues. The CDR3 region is CSARAGLAGGLDTQYF. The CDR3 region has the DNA TGCAGTGCTAGAGCAGGACTAGCGGGAGGTCTGGATACGCAGTATTTT.

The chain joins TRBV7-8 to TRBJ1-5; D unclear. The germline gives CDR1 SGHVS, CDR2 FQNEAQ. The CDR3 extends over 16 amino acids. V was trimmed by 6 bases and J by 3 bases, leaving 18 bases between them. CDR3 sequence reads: CASSPRAGTNNQPQHF. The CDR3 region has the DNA TGTGCCAGCAGTCCCCGGGCAGGAACAAACAATCAGCCCCAGCATTTT.

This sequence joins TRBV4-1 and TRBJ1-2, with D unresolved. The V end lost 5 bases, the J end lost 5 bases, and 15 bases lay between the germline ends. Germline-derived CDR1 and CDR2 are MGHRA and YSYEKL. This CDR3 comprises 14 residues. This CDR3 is CASSERREAYGYTF. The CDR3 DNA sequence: TGCGCCAGCAGCGAAAGACGGGAGGCGTATGGCTACACCTTC.

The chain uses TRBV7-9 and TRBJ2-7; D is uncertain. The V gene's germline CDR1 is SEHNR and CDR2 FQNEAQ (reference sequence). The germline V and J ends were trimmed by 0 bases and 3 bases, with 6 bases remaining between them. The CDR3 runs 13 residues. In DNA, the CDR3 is TGTGCCAGCAGCTTAGCATCGGTCTACGAGCAGTACTTC. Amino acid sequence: CASSLASVYEQYF.

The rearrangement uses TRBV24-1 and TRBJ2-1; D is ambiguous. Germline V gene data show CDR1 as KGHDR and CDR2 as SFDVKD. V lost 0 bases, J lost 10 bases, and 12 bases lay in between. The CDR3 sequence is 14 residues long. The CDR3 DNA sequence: TGTGCCACCAGTGATTTGCAAATGGGGAACGAGCAGTTCTTC. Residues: CATSDLQMGNEQFF.

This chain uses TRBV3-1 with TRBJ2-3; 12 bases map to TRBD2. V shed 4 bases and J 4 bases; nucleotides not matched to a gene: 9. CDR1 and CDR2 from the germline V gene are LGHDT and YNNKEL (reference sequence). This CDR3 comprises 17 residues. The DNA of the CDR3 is TGTGCCAGCAGCCGATCTAGCGGGAGGGCCCGGGCAGATACGCAGTATTTT. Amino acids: CASSRSSGRARADTQYF.

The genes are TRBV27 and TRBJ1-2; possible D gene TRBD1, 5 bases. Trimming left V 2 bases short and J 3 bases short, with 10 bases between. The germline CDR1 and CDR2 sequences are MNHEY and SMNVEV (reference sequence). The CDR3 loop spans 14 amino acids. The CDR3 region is CASSLDRSYYGYTF. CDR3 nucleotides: TGTGCCAGCAGTTTAGACAGATCTTACTATGGCTACACCTTC.

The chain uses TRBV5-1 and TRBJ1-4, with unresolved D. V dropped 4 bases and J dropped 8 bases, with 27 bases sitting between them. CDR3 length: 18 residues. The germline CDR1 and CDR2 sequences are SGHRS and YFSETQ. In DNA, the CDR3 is TGCGCCAGCAGCATAAACCAAAGGGAGCGTCGACCTGACGAAAAACTGTTTTTT. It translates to CASSINQRERRPDEKLFF.

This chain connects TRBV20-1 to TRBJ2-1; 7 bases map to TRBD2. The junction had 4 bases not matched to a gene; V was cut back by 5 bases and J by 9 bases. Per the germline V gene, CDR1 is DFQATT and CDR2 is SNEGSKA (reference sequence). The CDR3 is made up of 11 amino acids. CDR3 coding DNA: TGCAGTGCTGGACGGGGGGTTGAGCAGTTCTTC. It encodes CSAGRGVEQFF.

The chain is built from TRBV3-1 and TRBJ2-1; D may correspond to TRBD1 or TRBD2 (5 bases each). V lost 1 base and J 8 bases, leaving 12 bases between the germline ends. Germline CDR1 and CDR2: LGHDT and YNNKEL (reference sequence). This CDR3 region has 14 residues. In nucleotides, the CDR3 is TGTGCCAGCAGCCAAGCGGGACGATGGGATGAGCAGTTCTTC. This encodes CASSQAGRWDEQFF.

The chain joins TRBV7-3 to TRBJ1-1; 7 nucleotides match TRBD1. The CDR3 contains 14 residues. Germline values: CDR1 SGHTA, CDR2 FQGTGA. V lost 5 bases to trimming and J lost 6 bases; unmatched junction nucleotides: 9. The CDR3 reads CASSRSGGEPEAFF. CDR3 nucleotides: TGTGCCAGCAGCCGATCAGGGGGTGAACCTGAAGCTTTCTTT.

In nucleotides, the CDR3 is TGTGCCAGCAGACCAATATACACAGGGGATCAGCATGGCTACACCTTC. It translates to CASRPIYTGDQHGYTF. This rearrangement joins TRBV12-3 or TRBV12-4 to TRBJ1-2; TRBD1 aligns across 7 bases. V dropped 6 bases and J dropped 6; count of bases not matched to a gene: 16. The CDR3 length is 16 residues.

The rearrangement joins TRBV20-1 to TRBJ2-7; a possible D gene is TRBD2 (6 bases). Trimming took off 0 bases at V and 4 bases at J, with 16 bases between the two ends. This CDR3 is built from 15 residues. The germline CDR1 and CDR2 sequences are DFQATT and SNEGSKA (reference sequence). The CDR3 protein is CSARELGLKSYEQYF. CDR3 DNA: TGCAGTGCTAGAGAGTTGGGACTGAAGAGTTACGAGCAGTACTTC.

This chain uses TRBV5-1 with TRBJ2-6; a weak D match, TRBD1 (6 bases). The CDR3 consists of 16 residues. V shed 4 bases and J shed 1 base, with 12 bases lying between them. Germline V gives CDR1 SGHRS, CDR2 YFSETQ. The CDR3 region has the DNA TGCGCCAGCAGCCAAACGACAGGTTCTGGGGCCAACGTCCTGACTTTC. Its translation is CASSQTTGSGANVLTF.

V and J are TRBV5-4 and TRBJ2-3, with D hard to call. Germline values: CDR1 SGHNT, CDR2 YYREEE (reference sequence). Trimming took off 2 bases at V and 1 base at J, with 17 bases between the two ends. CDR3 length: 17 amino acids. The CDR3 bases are TGTGCCAGCAGCTTCCTGCCCCGTTTGAGGCGCACAGATACGCAGTATTTT. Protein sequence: CASSFLPRLRRTDTQYF.

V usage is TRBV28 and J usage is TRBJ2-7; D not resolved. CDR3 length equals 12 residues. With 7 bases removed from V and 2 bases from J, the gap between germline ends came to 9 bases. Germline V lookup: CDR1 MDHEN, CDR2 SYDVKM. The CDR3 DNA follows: TGTGCCAGCAAAGACGCGCCCTACGAGCAGTACTTC. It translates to CASKDAPYEQYF.